Each of the 7 T cell receptor beta chains below was sequenced from the same sample in a study of graft-versus-host responses after intestinal transplantation. Sequencing was performed with immunoSEQ multiplex PCR; in TCRdb, only in-frame clones are kept and a portion is missing. Of 7,700 or so clones in the sample, 30% were seen once. Sequencing used alloreactive CD4+ T cells from a mixed lymphocyte reaction culture, obtained before transplantation. The subset denotes: CFSE-low proliferating T cells sorted from roughly six-day pre-transplant mixed lymphocyte reaction (GvH or HvG direction). The source is a human patient who was an organ donor for intestinal transplantation.

The chain carries TRBV5-5 and TRBJ1-5; 8 nucleotides line up with TRBD1. Trimming cost V 0 bases and J 6 bases; bases outside gene matches: 2. Germline V gives CDR1 SGHKS, CDR2 YYEKEE (reference sequence). This CDR3 region has 14 residues. CDR3 coding DNA: TGTGCCAGCAGCTTGGGACAGGGGCGTCAGCCCCAGCATTTT. Amino acids: CASSLGQGRQPQHF.

Comments on this clone: No conserved phenylalanine or tryptophan is present at the end of the CDR3, so a read error is the likely explanation. The rearrangement links TRBV5-1 to TRBJ1-2; D not resolved. V shed 0 bases and J shed 3 bases, with 6 bases lying between them. CDR3 length: 13 amino acids. Germline CDR1 reads SGHRS; CDR2 reads YFSETQ. The CDR3 DNA reads TGCGCCAGCAGCTTGGTACCAGACTATGGCTACACCCTC. Translation: CASSLVPDYGYTL.

This chain uses TRBV28 with TRBJ2-7; weak D call: TRBD2 (5 bases). With 10 bases removed from V and 5 bases from J, the gap between germline ends came to 15 bases. This CDR3 has 12 amino acids. The germline gives CDR1 MDHEN, CDR2 SYDVKM. The CDR3 DNA follows: TGTGCCACCGCCTTGAACGGGGACGAGCAGTACTTC. Translation gives CATALNGDEQYF.

The V and J genes are TRBV6-5 and TRBJ1-1; D may be TRBD1 (6 bases). V was trimmed by 6 bases and J by 5 bases, leaving 13 bases between them. Germline CDR1 reads MNHEY; CDR2 reads SVGAGI. This CDR3 contains 13 residues. The CDR3 sequence: CASSYRERTEAFF. CDR3 sequence (DNA): TGTGCCAGCAGCTACAGGGAGAGGACTGAAGCTTTCTTT.

This clone was detected only a few times. V and J are TRBV4-1 and TRBJ1-6, with unresolved D. V was trimmed by 0 bases and J by 16 bases, leaving 10 bases between them. CDR1 MGHRA and CDR2 YSYEKL come from the germline V gene. The CDR3 runs to 12 residues. In nucleotides, the CDR3 is TGCGCCAGCAGCCAAGAGGCCGTCAAGCTCCACTTT. Protein product: CASSQEAVKLHF.

This chain links TRBV5-4 with TRBJ2-5; TRBD1 matches 10 bases. This CDR3 spans 14 amino acids. With 4 bases clipped from V and 4 bases from J, the junction kept 4 bases outside the gene matches. CDR1 and CDR2 from the germline V gene are SGHNT and YYREEE (reference sequence). The CDR3 here is CASSPTGGRETQYF. CDR3 nucleotide sequence: TGTGCCAGCAGCCCGACAGGGGGCAGAGAGACCCAGTACTTC.

This clone was counted only a few times. The chain recombines TRBV4-2 with TRBJ2-1; 7 bases map to TRBD2. Unmatched junction bases numbered 2, after V lost 0 bases and J lost 3 bases. This CDR3 comprises 15 residues. CDR1 and CDR2 (germline): LGHNA, YNFKEQ. CDR3 sequence: CASSQDLADYNEQFF. In DNA form, the CDR3 reads TGTGCCAGCAGCCAAGATCTAGCGGACTACAATGAGCAGTTCTTC.